Shown below are 23 T cell receptor beta chains from a single sample sequenced in a study of blood T cell repertoires in COVID-19. Only in-frame clones appear in the TCRdb table, and some are missing; sequencing was by immunoSEQ multiplex PCR. The sample has fewer than 300,000 clones, 75% to 90% seen once. Sequencing input: peripheral blood. Receptors originate from a woman in her thirties or forties who had recovered from COVID-19.

The chain combines TRBV5-1 with TRBJ1-6, with D maybe TRBD1 (5 bases). CDR1 and CDR2 (germline): SGHRS, YFSETQ. Trimming took 4 bases from V and 6 from J, leaving 17 bases between them. CDR3 length: 16 residues. This CDR3 reads CASSLLQGGSNSPLHF. CDR3 DNA sequence: TGCGCCAGCAGCCTTCTCCAGGGAGGGTCTAATTCACCCCTCCACTTT. The whole variable domain, filled in from reference TRBV5-1 and TRBJ1-6, reads KAGVTQTPRYLIKTRGQQVTLSCSPISGHRSVSWYQQTPGQGLQFLFEYFSETQRNKGNFPGRFSGRQFSNSRSEMNVSTLELGDSALYLCASSLLQGGSNSPLHFGNGTRLTVT.

The CDR3 DNA sequence: TGCGCCAGCAGCCCTCGGTCCATGACAGGGAATTATGGCTACACCTTC. This codes for CASSPRSMTGNYGYTF. The J gene is TRBJ1-2, the V gene TRBV5-1; 7 positions agree with TRBD1. With V trimmed by 4 bases and J by 5 bases, 14 bases remained unmatched. Germline values: CDR1 SGHRS, CDR2 YFSETQ. The CDR3 contains 16 residues. Based on the CDR3 plus reference TRBV5-1 and TRBJ1-2, the full variable domain is KAGVTQTPRYLIKTRGQQVTLSCSPISGHRSVSWYQQTPGQGLQFLFEYFSETQRNKGNFPGRFSGRQFSNSRSEMNVSTLELGDSALYLCASSPRSMTGNYGYTFGSGTRLTVV.

This chain connects TRBV9 to TRBJ2-3; TRBD2 matches at 8 bases. Per the germline V gene, CDR1 is SGDLS and CDR2 is YYNGEE. Trimming at V came to 2 bases and at J to 4 bases, leaving 9 bases not matched to a gene. This CDR3 comprises 16 residues. Written as DNA, the CDR3 is TGTGCCAGCAGCGTCATGACTAGCGTGGGCGCAGATACGCAGTATTTT. Its protein is CASSVMTSVGADTQYF.

V gene TRBV3-1 (or the pseudogene TRBV3-2) combines with J gene TRBJ2-3, with a tentative D call TRBD2 (7 bases). Trimming left V 4 bases short and J 5 bases short, with 22 bases between. The CDR3 totals 17 residues. Germline V gene lookup returns CDR1 LGHDT and CDR2 YNNKEL (reference sequence). As DNA, the CDR3 is TGTGCCAGCAGCCCAGTCTGGAGGGGGGGCCGGGGAGATACGCAGTATTTT. Its protein product is CASSPVWRGGRGDTQYF.

The chain employs TRBV2 and TRBJ1-5; maybe TRBD1 (6 bases). The CDR3 covers 15 residues. Trimming pared 4 bases from V and 0 bases from J, leaving 10 bases between. Per germline, CDR1 SNHLY and CDR2 FYNNEI. The CDR3 here is CASSGTGHSNQPQHF. For the CDR3, the DNA is TGTGCCAGCAGTGGAACAGGGCATAGCAATCAGCCCCAGCATTTT.

The chain has TRBV5-1 and TRBJ2-3, with D unresolved. The CDR3 contains 12 residues. In germline, CDR1 is SGHRS, CDR2 YFSETQ. V lost 5 bases to trimming and J lost 3 bases, with 7 bases between them. The CDR3 reads CASRRETDTQYF. For the CDR3, the DNA is TGCGCCAGCAGAAGAGAAACAGATACGCAGTATTTT.

V gene TRBV18 combines with J gene TRBJ2-7, with 10 bases that match TRBD1. The CDR3 contains 13 residues. V lost 2 bases to trimming and J lost 5 bases; unmatched junction nucleotides: 0. Looked up from germline, CDR1 is KGHSH and CDR2 is LQKENI. Written as DNA, the CDR3 is TGTGCCAGCTCACCAGGACAGGGGGACGAGCAGTACTTC. It encodes CASSPGQGDEQYF. Full variable domain (rest looked up from reference TRBV18 and TRBJ2-7): NAGVMQNPRHLVRRRGQEARLRCSPMKGHSHVYWYRQLPEEGLKFMVYLQKENIIDESGMPKERFSAEFPKEGPSILRIQQVVRGDSAAYFCASSPGQGDEQYFGPGTRLTVT.

This clone was seen only once. The rearrangement joins TRBV7-8 to TRBJ2-2; TRBD1 agrees at 9 bases. The trim removed 1 base at V and 3 bases at J, leaving 3 bases unmatched. CDR1 and CDR2 from the germline V gene are SGHVS and FQNEAQ. The CDR3 totals 16 residues. CDR3 amino acids: CASSLVTGGYTGELFF. CDR3 DNA: TGTGCCAGCAGCTTAGTTACAGGGGGCTACACCGGGGAGCTGTTTTTT.

This chain joins TRBV3-1 (or the pseudogene TRBV3-2) and TRBJ1-2; D might be TRBD1 (5 bases). CDR1 is LGHDT, CDR2 YNNKEL, per germline (reference sequence). The V end lost 1 base, the J end lost 2 bases, and 17 bases lay between the germline ends. The CDR3 runs to 17 residues. The CDR3 sequence: CASSQGRGLGGNYGYTF. In nucleotides, the CDR3 is TGTGCCAGCAGCCAAGGGAGGGGTCTTGGGGGGAACTATGGCTACACCTTC.

The gene calls are TRBV6-5 and TRBJ1-2; 7 nucleotides line up with TRBD1. Germline CDR1 reads MNHEY; CDR2 reads SVGAGI. V shed 6 bases, J shed 6 bases, and the junction held 4 bases outside the gene matches. This CDR3 region has 12 residues. The CDR3 sequence: CASRQGWDGYTF. In DNA form, the CDR3 reads TGTGCCAGCAGACAGGGGTGGGATGGCTACACCTTC.

This clone was counted only a few times. One end of the junction is discordant with germline, which a read error may explain. The chain uses TRBV5-6 and TRBJ1-1; D is unclear. The CDR3 is 14 amino acids. Per germline, CDR1 SGHDT and CDR2 YYEEEE. This CDR3 reads CASTLREGYTEAFF. The CDR3 DNA reads as TGTGCCAGCACCTTGAGGGAGGGTTACACTGAAGCTTTCTTT.

The chain employs TRBV11-3 and TRBJ2-1; 7 positions match TRBD2. Germline V gives CDR1 SGHNT, CDR2 YENEEA. CDR3 length: 13 amino acids. Trimming removed 4 bases from V and 6 bases from J; junction bases left unmatched: 3. The CDR3 sequence: CASSWGEGNEQFF. As DNA, the CDR3 is TGTGCCAGCAGCTGGGGGGAGGGCAATGAGCAGTTCTTC.

The V call is TRBV29-1, the J call TRBJ1-1, with TRBD1 as a possible D gene (5 bases). Germline V gene data show CDR1 as SQVTM and CDR2 as ANQGSEA. V was pared by 4 bases and J by 1 base, with 13 bases between. The CDR3 is 14 amino acids. The CDR3 protein is CSVGITTANTEAFF. The CDR3 DNA follows: TGCAGCGTTGGTATAACGACAGCGAACACTGAAGCTTTCTTT. The full variable domain, its missing parts supplied by reference TRBV29-1 and TRBJ1-1, is SAVISQKPSRDICQRGTSLTIQCQVDSQVTMMFWYRQQPGQSLTLIATANQGSEATYESGFVIDKFPISRPNLTFSTLTVSNMSPEDSSIYLCSVGITTANTEAFFGQGTRLTVV.

The chain uses TRBV2 and TRBJ2-1, with 9 bases fitting TRBD1. This CDR3 is 15 amino acids long. Trimming cost V 2 bases and J 6 bases; bases outside gene matches: 5. Germline CDR1 reads SNHLY; CDR2 reads FYNNEI. CDR3 DNA: TGTGCCAGCAGTGAACGGGACAGGGCTCTCAATGAGCAGTTCTTC. This gives the protein CASSERDRALNEQFF.

The chain uses TRBV30 and TRBJ1-1; D is undetermined. Trimming took off 3 bases at V and 0 bases at J, with 14 bases between the two ends. CDR3 length: 15 amino acids. The germline CDR1 and CDR2 sequences are GTSNPN and SVGIG (reference sequence). This CDR3 is CAWRVTLGVNTEAFF. The CDR3 DNA sequence: TGTGCCTGGAGGGTGACCCTGGGCGTGAACACTGAAGCTTTCTTT.

The gene calls are TRBV9 and TRBJ1-4; D is possibly TRBD1 (5 bases). Germline CDR1 and CDR2: SGDLS and YYNGEE. With 4 bases removed from V and 6 bases from J, the gap between germline ends came to 19 bases. This CDR3 has 16 amino acids. The CDR3 loop reads CASSPRRAGMDEKLFF. CDR3 nucleotide sequence: TGTGCCAGCAGCCCTCGACGGGCAGGGATGGATGAAAAACTGTTTTTT.

The J gene is TRBJ1-1, the V gene TRBV5-1, with a weak D call TRBD1 (6 bases). V lost 2 bases, J lost 3 bases, and 17 bases lay in between. Per germline, CDR1 SGHRS and CDR2 YFSETQ. The CDR3 has 16 amino acids. The CDR3 DNA sequence: TGCGCCAGCAGCTTTCCGGCGGGGGCGAGTTACACTGAAGCTTTCTTT. It is translated as CASSFPAGASYTEAFF. Together with reference TRBV5-1 and TRBJ1-1, the CDR3 gives the full variable domain: KAGVTQTPRYLIKTRGQQVTLSCSPISGHRSVSWYQQTPGQGLQFLFEYFSETQRNKGNFPGRFSGRQFSNSRSEMNVSTLELGDSALYLCASSFPAGASYTEAFFGQGTRLTVV.

A single count supports this clone. V and J are TRBV6-5 and TRBJ1-2; 8 nucleotides line up with TRBD1. The CDR3 spans 15 residues. Germline assignment: CDR1 MNHEY and CDR2 SVGAGI. The V and J ends lost 2 bases and 7 bases, in that order; junction bases with no gene match: 9. The CDR3 sequence: CASSYEPGGAGGYTF. In nucleotides, the CDR3 is TGTGCCAGCAGTTACGAGCCAGGGGGCGCCGGTGGCTACACCTTC.

The V call is TRBV25-1, the J call TRBJ1-1; D uncertain. With 4 bases removed from V and 1 base from J, the gap between germline ends came to 4 bases. There are 12 residues in the CDR3. Germline lookup yields CDR1 MGHDK and CDR2 SYGVNS. This CDR3 is CASSAGNTEAFF. The CDR3 DNA reads TGTGCCAGCAGTGCGGGGAACACTGAAGCTTTCTTT. The variable domain in full, with the rest retrieved from reference TRBV25-1 and TRBJ1-1, is EADIYQTPRYLVIGTGKKITLECSQTMGHDKMYWYQQDPGMELHLIHYSYGVNSTEKGDLSSESTVSRIRTEHFPLTLESARPSHTSQYLCASSAGNTEAFFGQGTRLTVV.

CDR3 sequence (DNA): TGTGCCAGTAGCATTCAGTACGGGTTAGGCACCATATATTTT. Residues: CASSIQYGLGTIYF. The chain couples TRBV19 to TRBJ1-3; D unresolved. Germline V gene lookup returns CDR1 LNHDA and CDR2 SQIVND (reference sequence). This CDR3 spans 14 amino acids. V shed 6 bases and J shed 9 bases, with 18 bases lying between them. The variable domain in full, completed from reference TRBV19 and TRBJ1-3, reads DGGITQSPKYLFRKEGQNVTLSCEQNLNHDAMYWYRQDPGQGLRLIYYSQIVNDFQKGDIAEGYSVSREKKESFPLTVTSAQKNPTAFYLCASSIQYGLGTIYFGEGSWLTVV.

This rearrangement joins TRBV13 to TRBJ1-2; TRBD1 is a possible D gene (6 bases). From germline, CDR1 is PRHDT and CDR2 FYEKMQ (reference sequence). V lost 5 bases, J lost 7 bases, and 17 bases lay in between. The length of the CDR3 is 14 residues. Written as DNA, the CDR3 is TGTGCCAGCAGCCTACTCGGGGGGCGTTCTGGCTACACCTTC. Its protein is CASSLLGGRSGYTF.

V and J are TRBV11-2 and TRBJ1-2; D perhaps matches TRBD1 (6 bases). CDR1 SGHAT and CDR2 FQNNGV come from the germline V gene. Deletions cut 1 base from V and 4 bases from J, with 10 bases between. The CDR3 extends over 14 amino acids. CDR3 protein: CASSLARQAYGYTF. The CDR3 nucleotides read TGTGCCAGCAGCTTAGCCCGACAGGCCTATGGCTACACCTTC. Full variable domain (missing parts from reference TRBV11-2 and TRBJ1-2): EAGVAQSPRYKIIEKRQSVAFWCNPISGHATLYWYQQILGQGPKLLIQFQNNGVVDDSQLPKDRFSAERLKGVDSTLKIQPAKLEDSAVYLCASSLARQAYGYTFGSGTRLTVV.

The chain links TRBV3-1 (or the pseudogene TRBV3-2) to TRBJ2-1; tentatively, D is TRBD2 (6 bases). Germline V lookup: CDR1 LGHDT, CDR2 YNNKEL (reference sequence). The CDR3 is 14 amino acids. Trimming pared 4 bases from V and 15 bases from J, leaving 22 bases between. CDR3 DNA: TGTGCCAGCAGCCCTTCAGCGGGTGGGACGAGAGTGTTCTTC. This codes for CASSPSAGGTRVFF.